Included here is one T cell receptor (beta chain) sequence, with context. V dropped 6 bases and J dropped 3; count of bases not matched to a gene: 7. The CDR3 length is 14 residues. CDR1 and CDR2 from the germline V gene are MRHNA and SNTAGT. The data derive from a study of shared clonotypes between healthy human individuals. Naivety among CD8 cells was defined by CD45RO negativity and positive CCR7 selection, thereby excluding terminally differentiated effector memory CD45RA+ cells. Libraries were prepared by immunoSEQ multiplex PCR; TCRdb keeps only in-frame clonotypes and omits some of them. The sample has around 2,100,000 clones; approximately 95% are singletons.

This TCR derives from a man in his late teens or twenties in good health. V and J are TRBV6-4 and TRBJ2-7; 8 nucleotides agree with TRBD1. The sequenced material came from naive CD8+ T cells sorted from blood. For the CDR3, the DNA is TGTGCCAGCAGCTCGCCGGGACAGGTCTACGAGCAGTACTTC. Encoded protein: CASSSPGQVYEQYF.